This T cell receptor (beta chain) is drawn from a study of neurological immune-mediated disorders. Whole-study findings and limits: Among expanded clones, no CDR3 amino acid sequences were shared across subjects, a pattern suggesting private repertoires in all groups.

Trimming took off 5 bases at V and 4 bases at J, with 17 bases between the two ends. The CDR3 is 15 residues long. The germline V gene encodes CDR1 SGHTA and CDR2 FQGNSA. With 10-nucleotide random UMIs, 5'RACE was used to make the cDNA. From the 5' RACE reads, TCRdb called clonotypes with MiXCR, one entry per CDR3 protein. The sample yields more than 50,000 distinct CDR3 sequences, around 5.2% seen once. This clonotype showed up many times. Its antigen is unidentified. The receptor was derived from a woman under 40 with multiple sclerosis. Sequencing was carried out using PBMCs. The chain has TRBV7-2 and TRBJ2-5; either TRBD1 or TRBD2 may fit D (5 bases each). CDR3 nucleotides: TGTGCCAGCAGCCCATCATGGGGCAGCGGAGAGACCCAGTACTTC. Protein sequence: CASSPSWGSGETQYF.